Sequencing of this T cell receptor beta chain was carried out in a study of blood T cells in healthy people across ages. Study-level findings and limits: Expanded clonotype changes were possibly confounded by unknown donor CMV status. Naive CD4+ cell counts and diversity both ran higher in long-lived than in aged donors. Underestimates were what the diversity estimates from one million T cells were considered to be.

Of note for this clonotype: Its antigen is as yet unknown.

The extraction recovered at least 5 micrograms of total RNA per sample. Losses at the gene ends were 4 bases for V and 5 bases for J; bases not matched to a gene: 17. This CDR3 contains 19 residues. Germline V gene sequence: CDR1 SGHTS, CDR2 YDEGEE. The authors ran a second PCR of about 6 to 11 cycles using a sample-barcoded 5' primer and a J-beta primer mix. TCRdb fed the 5' RACE reads into MiXCR, producing one record per CDR3 protein. Of about 970,000 distinct CDR3 sequences in the sample, roughly 51% were seen once. This receptor was obtained from an older woman in good health. The V call is TRBV5-8, the J call TRBJ2-5, with 13 bases aligning to TRBD2. Sequenced material: blood. The CDR3 nucleotides are TGTGCCAGCAGCAGGGGACTAGCGGGAATCCCTACCAATCGGGAGACCCAGTACTTC. Translating gives CASSRGLAGIPTNRETQYF.